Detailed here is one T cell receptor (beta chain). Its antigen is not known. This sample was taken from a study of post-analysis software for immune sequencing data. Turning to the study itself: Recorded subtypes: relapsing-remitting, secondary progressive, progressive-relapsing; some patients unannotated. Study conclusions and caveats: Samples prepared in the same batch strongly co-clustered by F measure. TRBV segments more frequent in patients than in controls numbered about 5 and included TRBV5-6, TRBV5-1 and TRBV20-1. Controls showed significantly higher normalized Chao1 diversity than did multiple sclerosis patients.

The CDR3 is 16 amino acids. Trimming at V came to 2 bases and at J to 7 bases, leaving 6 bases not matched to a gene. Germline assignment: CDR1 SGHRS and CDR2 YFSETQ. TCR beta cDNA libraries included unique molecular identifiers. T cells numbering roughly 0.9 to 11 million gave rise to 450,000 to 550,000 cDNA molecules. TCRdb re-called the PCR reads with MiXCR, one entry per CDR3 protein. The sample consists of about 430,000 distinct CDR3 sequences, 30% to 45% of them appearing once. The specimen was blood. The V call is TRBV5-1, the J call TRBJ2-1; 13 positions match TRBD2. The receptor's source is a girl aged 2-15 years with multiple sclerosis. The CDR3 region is CASSLRGLAGVNEQFF. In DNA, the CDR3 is TGCGCCAGCAGCTTACGTGGACTAGCGGGAGTGAATGAGCAGTTCTTC.